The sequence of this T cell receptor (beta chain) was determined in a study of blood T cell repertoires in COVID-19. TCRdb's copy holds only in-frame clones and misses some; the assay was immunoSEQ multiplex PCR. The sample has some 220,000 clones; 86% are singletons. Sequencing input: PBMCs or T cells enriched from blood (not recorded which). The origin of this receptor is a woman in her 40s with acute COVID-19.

The CDR3 loop is CASSPGQGEGTEAFF. The CDR3 region has the DNA TGTGCCAGCAGCCCGGGACAGGGCGAAGGCACTGAAGCTTTCTTT. The chain combines TRBV11-2 with TRBJ1-1; the match to TRBD1 covers 9 bases. Per the germline V gene, CDR1 is SGHAT and CDR2 is FQNNGV. The length of the CDR3 is 15 residues. V lost 5 bases and J lost 4; bases outside the gene matches: 8.